A selection of T cell receptor beta chains follows, all from one sample in a study of blood T cell repertoires in COVID-19. Clones were sequenced by immunoSEQ multiplex PCR, and TCRdb holds only the in-frame ones, with some missing. The table lists 200,000 to 300,000 clones, around nine tenths of them singletons, with roughly 1.9% in the top ten. Specimen: peripheral blood. These receptors originate from a man under 40 with active or convalescent COVID-19. Both conserved end residues are trimmed from each CDR3. D genes are given only for firm matches.

cdr3_length j_call v_call d_call cdr3_aa
14 TRBJ1-6 TRBV11-2 TRBD1 ASSSRDRTIGSPLH
15 TRBJ2-1 TRBV4-1 TRBD2 ASSQDLVAGGLNEQF
14 TRBJ2-5 TRBV5-6 TRBD2 ASSLAFTSGVETQY
12 TRBJ2-7 TRBV29-1 . SVTGTHVPGEQY
15 TRBJ1-1 TRBV7-2 TRBD1 ASSLVGTGERGTEAF
16 TRBJ2-1 TRBV6-6 TRBD2 ASSPFPGAGAKLNEQF
14 TRBJ2-1 TRBV7-2 . ASSLRRVSSYNEQF
15 TRBJ1-4 TRBV2 TRBD1 ASKDNLRGASTEKLF
13 TRBJ1-4 TRBV6-5 . ASSNHRVGYEKLF
14 TRBJ2-3 TRBV4-2 TRBD2 ASSRGTSGDTDTQY
12 TRBJ1-1 TRBV18 . ASSPRQENTEAF
14 TRBJ1-1 TRBV5-1 . ASSPSRRGPNTEAF
14 TRBJ1-3 TRBV11-2 . ASSLGSPSSGNTIY
12 TRBJ2-2 TRBV10-3 . AIKRTENTGELF
13 TRBJ1-1 TRBV9 . ASSAGAPTNTEAF
13 TRBJ1-4 TRBV16 . ASSDEAGFGEKLF
14 TRBJ2-6 TRBV23-1 . ASSPSRGSGANVLT
15 TRBJ1-5 TRBV19 . ASSIPLQGTRDQPQH
15 TRBJ2-1 TRBV13 TRBD2 ASSTRLAGGGRNEQF
15 TRBJ2-1 TRBV7-2 TRBD2 ASSSKLAGGPFDEQF
15 TRBJ1-5 TRBV5-1 TRBD1 ASSLGPGQGADQPQH
10 TRBJ1-4 TRBV7-9 . ASRRQEEKLF
14 TRBJ1-2 TRBV5-4 . ASSLDRGPGNYGYT
13 TRBJ2-1 TRBV5-5 TRBD1 ASSPGQVVFNEQF
14 TRBJ2-2 TRBV6-4 TRBD1 ASSAGQGRRTGELF
12 TRBJ1-4 TRBV6-1 TRBD1 ASSEDRVNEKLF
13 TRBJ1-4 TRBV15 TRBD1 ATSSRQGGDEKLF
12 TRBJ1-4 TRBV2 TRBD1 ASSWDSSGEKLF
13 TRBJ2-7 TRBV7-8 . ASSRGGGRLDEQY
16 TRBJ2-7 TRBV9 TRBD1 ASSPSSTPGTGNYEQY
12 TRBJ2-7 TRBV6-5 TRBD2 ASTRRGADYEQY
14 TRBJ2-7 TRBV15 TRBD1 ATSSPGGQGSYEQY
14 TRBJ2-5 TRBV15 . ATSRDLMGSGETQY
11 TRBJ1-2 TRBV19 . ASNTGFVGMTT
14 TRBJ2-3 TRBV9 . ASSVEGGTGSDTQY
12 TRBJ1-4 TRBV5-1 TRBD1 ASSSGTGDEKLF
12 TRBJ1-1 TRBV19 . ASNEGTFNTEAF
15 TRBJ2-5 TRBV10-1 TRBD2 ASSESGGSGGLETQY
13 TRBJ1-2 TRBV15 TRBD1 ATSGGTGNNYGYT
12 TRBJ1-1 TRBV10-2 . ASRTGTIITEAF
10 TRBJ1-2 TRBV6-5 TRBD1 ASSYSRDRLD
14 TRBJ2-3 TRBV5-4 TRBD2 ASSRGLAGGTDTQY
16 TRBJ2-6 TRBV3-1/TRBV3-2 TRBD1 ASSQRDRGRSGANVLT
11 TRBJ2-3 TRBV27 . ASSLDFTDTQY
13 TRBJ2-2 TRBV6-5 TRBD2 ASSMGRASPGELF